This TCR beta chain was identified during a study of shared clonotypes between healthy human individuals. Study-wide context: Per-donor plates numbered three CD4 naive, three CD4 memory, two CD8 naive and one CD8 memory.

CDR3 size: 14 residues. CDR1 is KGHSH and CDR2 is LQKENI in the germline V gene. J gave up 6 bases and V 4 bases, and 5 bases lay outside the gene matches. Deep was the level at which the assay was run. Authors' methods: With immunoSEQ giving junction-only sequences and no quality scores, filtering differed. Clones were sequenced by immunoSEQ multiplex PCR, and TCRdb holds only the in-frame ones, with some missing. The V and J calls and clone size come from that table; D and trimming were worked out from the DNA. This sample carries 1,500,000 or so clones, about 96% of them seen once, and the ten largest clones take approximately 1.1%.

The chain recombines TRBV18 with TRBJ1-2; the match to TRBD1 covers 10 bases. The clonotype was recovered from a man under 40 in good health. The specimen was naive CD4+ T cells sorted from blood. Subset of the sample: CD45RA+ positively selected. As DNA, the CDR3 is TGTGCCAGCTCACTGACAGGGGGCTTGGATGGCTACACCTTC. Translated, it gives CASSLTGGLDGYTF.